A single sample is the source of the 25 T cell receptor beta chains below, sequenced in a study of Graves' ophthalmopathy and Graves' hyperthyroidism. RNA transcripts were the template, and TCR beta CDR3 regions were amplified from them. RT-PCR with HTBI primers came first, then second-round multiplex PCR. TCRdb reprocessed the multiplex PCR reads with MiXCR, giving one entry per CDR3 protein. The data hold 200,000 to 250,000 distinct CDR3 sequences, with around a fifth observed a single time. Sequencing input: peripheral blood. These receptors were obtained from a woman in her forties or fifties with Graves' ophthalmopathy.

At least ten counts were recorded for this clonotype. CDR3 sequence reads: CAWKVGQGVPGANVLTF. The DNA for the CDR3 is TGTGCCTGGAAGGTAGGACAGGGCGTCCCTGGGGCCAACGTCCTGACTTTC. V gene TRBV30 combines with J gene TRBJ2-6, with 8 nucleotides matching TRBD1. V shed 4 bases, J shed 2 bases, and the junction held 10 bases outside the gene matches. This CDR3 region has 17 residues. Looked up from germline, CDR1 is GTSNPN and CDR2 is SVGIG (reference sequence).

There are many counts of this clonotype. The chain couples TRBV2 to TRBJ2-5; D is unresolved. Trimming removed 4 bases from V and 0 bases from J, with 6 bases in between. The CDR3 loop spans 13 amino acids. The germline V gene encodes CDR1 SNHLY and CDR2 FYNNEI. The CDR3 protein is CASSAGYQETQYF. The CDR3 nucleotides read TGTGCCAGCAGTGCCGGATACCAAGAGACCCAGTACTTC.

This clonotype was detected ten times or more. The chain employs TRBV2 and TRBJ2-7; possible D gene TRBD1, 7 bases. CDR3 length: 13 amino acids. Per the germline V gene, CDR1 is SNHLY and CDR2 is FYNNEI. V lost 6 bases to trimming and J lost 3 bases, with 12 bases between them. As DNA, the CDR3 is TGTGCCAGCAGGGCGGGACAGAGCTACGAGCAGTACTTC. Translating gives CASRAGQSYEQYF.

At least ten counts were recorded for this clonotype. V and J are TRBV19 and TRBJ1-3, with D unresolved. The CDR3 totals 14 residues. The germline gives CDR1 LNHDA, CDR2 SQIVND (reference sequence). V lost 3 bases to trimming and J lost 0 bases, with 6 bases between them. DNA of the CDR3: TGTGCCAGTAGTATGGTGGGCTCTGGAAACACCATATATTTT. Translated: CASSMVGSGNTIYF.

Many counts were recorded for this clonotype. The chain combines TRBV12-3 or TRBV12-4 with TRBJ2-7; no clear D. CDR3 length equals 14 residues. Trimming shortened V by 1 base and J by 3 bases, and 10 bases separated the two germline ends. CDR3 coding DNA: TGTGCCAGCAGTTTAGGGCGGAACCACTACGAGCAGTACTTC. This sequence encodes CASSLGRNHYEQYF.

This clonotype has a count of ten or more. The chain carries TRBV14 and TRBJ2-7; D is ambiguous. This CDR3 has 14 amino acids. The germline V gene encodes CDR1 SGHDN and CDR2 FVKESK. The V end lost 2 bases, the J end lost 0 bases, and 8 bases lay between the germline ends. The CDR3 is CASSQFRSSYEQYF. CDR3 DNA sequence: TGTGCCAGCAGCCAATTTAGGTCCTCCTACGAGCAGTACTTC.

V usage is TRBV7-2 and J usage is TRBJ1-6; no firm D call. Germline V gives CDR1 SGHTA, CDR2 FQGNSA. The CDR3 is made up of 14 amino acids. The V end was cut by 7 bases, the J end by 6 bases, with 13 bases between. The CDR3 sequence: CASTHDHINSPLHF. CDR3 sequence (DNA): TGTGCCAGCACACACGACCATATTAATTCACCCCTCCACTTT.

This clonotype was seen ten or more times. The chain uses TRBV20-1 and TRBJ2-3, with a possible D match to TRBD2 (6 bases). CDR3 length: 13 residues. V lost 6 bases and J 10 bases, leaving 20 bases between the germline ends. In germline, CDR1 is DFQATT, CDR2 SNEGSKA (reference sequence). DNA for the CDR3: TGCAGTGCCTACCCCGGGACTCCAGGCCCGCAGTATTTT. It translates to CSAYPGTPGPQYF.

There are a few counts of this clonotype. This rearrangement joins TRBV27 to TRBJ1-2; D gene ambiguous. V was clipped by 3 bases and J by 2 bases, with 7 bases between them. CDR3 length equals 13 residues. Germline-derived CDR1 and CDR2 are MNHEY and SMNVEV (reference sequence). The CDR3 DNA sequence: TGTGCCAGCAGTTTCGAAGGGAACTATGGCTACACCTTC. Residues: CASSFEGNYGYTF.

A note on this clonotype: The junction differs from germline at one of its ends, possibly a read error. CDR3 coding DNA: TGCCGTGCCGAGGGGGCACAAGAGGCCCAGTACTTC. Translating it yields CRAEGAQEAQYF. The chain couples TRBV20-1 to TRBJ2-5, with 7 nucleotides matching TRBD1. The V gene's germline CDR1 is DFQATT and CDR2 SNEGSKA (reference sequence). The CDR3 loop spans 12 amino acids.

This clonotype was detected many times. V is TRBV4-1 and J is TRBJ2-5; TRBD1 aligns across 7 bases. V gave up 5 bases and J gave up 1 base; unmatched junction bases: 10. The CDR3 is made up of 16 amino acids. Looked up from germline, CDR1 is MGHRA and CDR2 is YSYEKL. CDR3 sequence (DNA): TGCGCCAGCAGCGCCAGAGGGGCAGGGGGCCAAGAGACCCAGTACTTC. Amino acid sequence: CASSARGAGGQETQYF.

This clonotype was detected ten times or more. In nucleotides, the CDR3 is TGTGCCAGCAGTTCCCAAGGGACTAGCGGGAGGAGTCGGGAGACCCAGTACTTC. Translation: CASSSQGTSGRSRETQYF. V usage is TRBV6-5 and J usage is TRBJ2-5, with 15 bases aligning to TRBD2. Germline loops: CDR1 MNHEY, CDR2 SVGAGI. V lost 4 bases, J lost 5 bases, and 11 bases stayed unmatched. The CDR3 spans 18 residues.

This clonotype has at least ten counts. The chain links TRBV6-1 to TRBJ1-2; 8 nucleotides align to TRBD1. Germline trimming cut 6 bases from V and 5 bases from J; bases unmatched to any gene: 11. Looked up from germline, CDR1 is MNHNS and CDR2 is SASEGT. The CDR3 spans 15 residues. The CDR3 bases are TGTGCCAGCAGGGAAACCGGGACAGGTGATTATGGCTACACCTTC. It specifies CASRETGTGDYGYTF.

Many counts were recorded for this clonotype. This sequence joins TRBV27 and TRBJ1-1; the D is unclear. V shed 6 bases and J shed 3 bases, with 11 bases lying between them. Per the germline V gene, CDR1 is MNHEY and CDR2 is SMNVEV (reference sequence). The CDR3 runs to 13 residues. CDR3 bases: TGTGCCAGCAGCATAAGGGCGGACACTGAAGCTTTCTTT. Amino acid sequence: CASSIRADTEAFF.

Ten or more counts support this clonotype. This chain connects TRBV7-2 to TRBJ2-7, with no clear D. Looked up from germline, CDR1 is SGHTA and CDR2 is FQGNSA. The V gene lost 3 bases and the J gene lost 4 bases, with 10 bases spanning the gap. The CDR3 totals 13 residues. The CDR3 reads CASSFWQSYEQYF. In DNA form, the CDR3 reads TGTGCCAGCAGCTTTTGGCAGAGTTACGAGCAGTACTTC.

This clonotype was detected ten times or more. The chain has TRBV4-2 and TRBJ1-6, with 10 bases fitting TRBD1. The germline gives CDR1 LGHNA, CDR2 YNFKEQ. The trim removed 3 bases at V and 10 bases at J, leaving 6 bases unmatched. This CDR3 is built from 15 residues. CDR3 loop: CASSQRDRGQSPLHF. CDR3 DNA: TGTGCCAGCAGCCAGAGGGACAGGGGTCAATCACCCCTCCACTTT.

There are many counts of this clonotype. The rearrangement links TRBV24-1 to TRBJ1-2; weak D call: TRBD1 (6 bases). The CDR3 spans 15 residues. Germline CDR1 and CDR2: KGHDR and SFDVKD. V lost 6 bases to trimming and J lost 3 bases, with 16 bases between them. CDR3 nucleotide sequence: TGTGCCACCAGTAACGGGGGGCGCCGAGACTATGGCTACACCTTC. Translation: CATSNGGRRDYGYTF.

To note about this clonotype: Possible read error: a much larger clone is one base away. V is TRBV5-1 and J is TRBJ2-4, with no clear D. Trimming pared 0 bases from V and 7 bases from J, leaving 14 bases between. CDR1 is SGHRS, CDR2 YFSETQ, per germline. The CDR3 has 15 residues. The CDR3 loop reads CASSLDVGSLNIQYF. For the CDR3, the DNA is TGCGCCAGCAGCTTGGACGTCGGATCTTTGAACATTCAGTACTTC. The variable domain in full, completed from reference TRBV5-1 and TRBJ2-4, reads KAGVTQTPRYLIKTRGQQVTLSCSPISGHRSVSWYQQTPGQGLQFLFEYFSETQRNKGNFPGRFSGRQFSNSRSEMNVSTLELGDSALYLCASSLDVGSLNIQYFGAGTRLSVL.

This clonotype was seen ten or more times. The V call is TRBV11-2, the J call TRBJ2-7; 13 bases map to TRBD2. The V gene's germline CDR1 is SGHAT and CDR2 FQNNGV. J was trimmed by 3 bases and V by 5 bases; bases with no gene match: 13. The CDR3 has 18 amino acids. CDR3 nucleotides: TGTGCCAGCAGCGCACCCGGGACTAGCGGGAAGTCGCTCTACGAGCAGTACTTC. Its protein is CASSAPGTSGKSLYEQYF.

Ten or more counts support this clonotype. The V call is TRBV4-2, the J call TRBJ1-1; no clear D gene. The CDR3 loop spans 14 amino acids. CDR1 is LGHNA and CDR2 is YNFKEQ in the germline V gene. Trimming shortened V by 6 bases and J by 8 bases, and 19 bases separated the two germline ends. CDR3 coding DNA: TGTGCCAGCAGGGTGGGGATTACAGAACCCGAAGCTTTCTTT. Translating gives CASRVGITEPEAFF.

This clonotype was found many times. The V gene is TRBV7-2, the J gene TRBJ2-2; no definite D call. Per the germline V gene, CDR1 is SGHTA and CDR2 is FQGNSA. The CDR3 is 14 amino acids. Trimming removed 1 base at V and 3 bases at J, with 6 bases between. The CDR3 nucleotides read TGTGCCAGCAGCTTAGGCCGCTACACCGGGGAGCTGTTTTTT. As protein: CASSLGRYTGELFF.

This clonotype was recorded at least ten times. The J gene is TRBJ2-7, the V gene TRBV6-2 or TRBV6-3; D gene ambiguous. CDR3 length: 14 amino acids. Germline V gene sequence: CDR1 MNHEY, CDR2 SVGEGT. The germline V and J ends were trimmed by 7 bases and 1 base, with 14 bases remaining between them. The CDR3 is CASTSSPRSYEQYF. The CDR3 nucleotides are TGTGCCAGCACCAGTTCCCCCCGATCCTACGAGCAGTACTTC.

This clonotype came up many times. The V gene is TRBV20-1, the J gene TRBJ1-1; D is unresolved. Germline CDR1 reads DFQATT; CDR2 reads SNEGSKA (reference sequence). The CDR3 runs to 12 residues. Trimming removed 3 bases from V and 12 bases from J, with 17 bases in between. CDR3 in amino acids: CSASVGSEVTFF. The CDR3 coding sequence is TGCAGTGCTAGTGTCGGGAGTGAGGTGACTTTCTTT.

The chain uses TRBV10-2 and TRBJ1-5, with D maybe TRBD1 (6 bases). The CDR3 extends over 16 amino acids. Germline CDR1 is WSHSY and CDR2 is SAAADI. The germline V and J ends were trimmed by 3 bases and 3 bases, with 15 bases remaining between them. CDR3 nucleotide sequence: TGCGCCAGCAGTGATCAGAGTGCAGGGGACAATCAGCCCCAGCATTTT. This translates into CASSDQSAGDNQPQHF.

This clonotype appeared many times. The chain couples TRBV7-9 to TRBJ2-2; 8 bases map to TRBD2. With 5 bases clipped from V and 4 bases from J, the junction kept 6 bases outside the gene matches. The CDR3 loop spans 15 amino acids. Germline CDR1 is SEHNR and CDR2 is FQNEAQ (reference sequence). CDR3 in amino acids: CASSTSGRSTGELFF. CDR3 coding DNA: TGTGCCAGCAGCACCAGCGGGAGAAGCACCGGGGAGCTGTTTTTT.